The 29 T cell receptor beta chains given below trace back to one sample, sequenced in a study of identical twins. TCRdb independently ran MiXCR on the 5' RACE reads; one entry per CDR3 protein. The table includes 1.5 million to 2 million distinct CDR3 sequences, about 32% detected once. The sample consisted of cord blood. The origin of the receptors is a newborn girl in good health.

The gene calls are TRBV28 and TRBJ2-7; 7 bases are a match to TRBD1. V gave up 6 bases and J gave up 7 bases; unmatched junction bases: 9. Germline V gene data show CDR1 as MDHEN and CDR2 as SYDVKM. This CDR3 is built from 13 residues. CDR3 loop: CASRSTGVEEQYF. The CDR3 DNA reads as TGTGCCAGCAGATCTACAGGGGTGGAGGAGCAGTACTTC.

The chain carries TRBV27 and TRBJ2-4; D gene ambiguous. CDR1 MNHEY and CDR2 SMNVEV come from the germline V gene (reference sequence). V was clipped by 0 bases and J by 1 base, with 10 bases between them. This CDR3 has 16 amino acids. CDR3 DNA sequence: TGTGCCAGCAGTTTATCTCCGCACGGGGCCAAAAACATTCAGTACTTC. As protein: CASSLSPHGAKNIQYF.

This rearrangement joins TRBV6-6 to TRBJ2-7; 13 nucleotides align to TRBD2. Germline V gives CDR1 MNHNY, CDR2 SVGAGI (reference sequence). J gave up 1 base and V 5 bases, and 5 bases lay outside the gene matches. The CDR3 has 16 amino acids. The CDR3 sequence: CASSTTSGRASYEQYF. The CDR3 region has the DNA TGTGCCAGCAGTACCACTAGCGGGAGGGCGTCCTACGAGCAGTACTTC.

The V call is TRBV6-2 or TRBV6-3, the J call TRBJ1-2; D possibly corresponds to TRBD1 (5 bases). Per germline, CDR1 MNHEY and CDR2 SVGEGT. Trimming removed 7 bases at V and 4 bases at J, with 13 bases between. The CDR3 is 13 residues long. CDR3 DNA: TGTGCCAGCACCCGGGACGTTCTCTATGGCTACACCTTC. This gives the protein CASTRDVLYGYTF.

Concerning this clonotype itself: The junction does not match germline at one end; this may be a read error. The rearrangement joins TRBV4-2 to TRBJ2-1; D remains ambiguous. This CDR3 is 13 amino acids long. The V gene's germline CDR1 is LGHNA and CDR2 YNFKEQ. The CDR3 loop reads CTSSQEGPNEQFF. Written as DNA, the CDR3 is TGTACCAGCAGCCAAGAAGGCCCTAATGAGCAGTTCTTC.

This clonotype occurred a few times. The rearrangement joins TRBV30 to TRBJ2-7; D unresolved. Germline V lookup: CDR1 GTSNPN, CDR2 SVGIG (reference sequence). The V gene lost 1 base and the J gene lost 2 bases, with 12 bases spanning the gap. The CDR3 consists of 14 residues. The chain's CDR3 is CAWSGLIQTYEQYF. The DNA for the CDR3 is TGTGCCTGGAGTGGTCTAATACAAACCTACGAGCAGTACTTC.

This chain uses TRBV2 with TRBJ1-5; TRBD1 is a possible D gene (6 bases). The germline V gene encodes CDR1 SNHLY and CDR2 FYNNEI. V lost 6 bases to trimming and J lost 3 bases, with 15 bases between them. The CDR3 has 15 residues. The CDR3 sequence: CASRPYRDLNQPQHF. In nucleotides, the CDR3 is TGTGCCAGCAGACCTTACAGGGACCTCAATCAGCCCCAGCATTTT.

This clonotype was observed at least ten times. The CDR3 is CSVEKERQETQYF. CDR3 bases: TGCAGCGTTGAAAAGGAGCGGCAAGAGACCCAGTACTTC. V gene TRBV29-1 combines with J gene TRBJ2-5, with D maybe TRBD2 (5 bases). The CDR3 runs 13 residues. V dropped 2 bases and J dropped 2 bases, with 9 bases sitting between them. CDR1 and CDR2 (germline): SQVTM, ANQGSEA.

The gene calls are TRBV29-1 and TRBJ1-6, with 8 bases that match TRBD1. This CDR3 is 13 amino acids long. V dropped 7 bases and J dropped 9; count of bases not matched to a gene: 8. The germline V gene has CDR1 SQVTM and CDR2 ANQGSEA. The CDR3 bases are TGCAGCGCCCGACAGGGGAGCGGTTCACCCCTCCACTTT. Protein product: CSARQGSGSPLHF.

The gene calls are TRBV7-2 and TRBJ2-1; 7 bases agree with TRBD1. V lost 4 bases to trimming and J lost 15 bases; unmatched junction nucleotides: 6. This CDR3 is built from 11 residues. CDR1 is SGHTA, CDR2 FQGNSA, per germline. The DNA for the CDR3 is TGTGCCAGCAGCTCTTGGGGACAGCCGTTCTTC. Its translation is CASSSWGQPFF.

This clonotype has a count of ten or more. This chain uses TRBV24-1 with TRBJ2-3; D is ambiguous. Germline V gene data show CDR1 as KGHDR and CDR2 as SFDVKD. CDR3 length: 13 amino acids. With 2 bases removed from V and 0 bases from J, the gap between germline ends came to 2 bases. The CDR3 DNA reads TGTGCCACCAGTGATTACAGCACAGATACGCAGTATTTT. It yields the protein CATSDYSTDTQYF.

This clonotype has ten or more counts. Germline is not matched at one junction end, which may reflect a read error. The CDR3, as DNA: TGTGCCAGCAGCCTAGCGGGAATTACAGATACGCAGTATTTT. It translates to CASSLAGITDTQYF. This chain connects TRBV7-2 to TRBJ2-3, with TRBD2 matching over 9 bases. Germline loops: CDR1 SGHTA, CDR2 FQGNSA. The CDR3 has 14 residues.

V usage is TRBV25-1 and J usage is TRBJ1-4, with 7 bases aligning to TRBD1. Germline CDR1 is MGHDK and CDR2 is SYGVNS. The CDR3 is 15 amino acids. The V segment lost 2 bases and the J segment 3 bases; nucleotides outside the gene matches: 3. The CDR3, as DNA: TGTGCCAGCAGTGAAGCAGGGGGTGCTAATGAAAAACTGTTTTTT. Protein product: CASSEAGGANEKLFF.

The J gene is TRBJ2-1, the V gene TRBV5-1; 8 bases agree with TRBD2. The V gene end was trimmed by 1 base and the J gene end by 6 bases; junction bases not matched to a gene: 6. Germline CDR1 reads SGHRS; CDR2 reads YFSETQ. CDR3 length: 15 residues. CDR3 bases: TGCGCCAGCAGCTTGAGGCCAGCGGGGGCCAATGAGCAGTTCTTC. It is translated as CASSLRPAGANEQFF.

The chain carries TRBV28 and TRBJ2-7; D remains unclear. V lost 5 bases and J 2 bases, leaving 22 bases between the germline ends. Germline V gene data show CDR1 as MDHEN and CDR2 as SYDVKM. CDR3 length equals 17 residues. The chain's CDR3 is CASSPDPLGVGPYEQYF. The CDR3 DNA reads as TGTGCCAGCAGTCCCGACCCTTTAGGCGTTGGACCCTACGAGCAGTACTTC.

This clonotype is a singleton in its sample. This chain uses TRBV3-1 with TRBJ2-1; TRBD2 matches 11 bases. Germline CDR1 LGHDT, CDR2 YNNKEL (reference sequence). The CDR3 is 19 residues long. Trimming took 4 bases from V and 0 from J; bases not matched to a gene: 11. The chain's CDR3 is CASSPRVAGGLLSYNEQFF. DNA for the CDR3: TGTGCCAGCAGCCCCCGGGTAGCGGGGGGGCTCCTCTCCTACAATGAGCAGTTCTTC.

The chain's CDR3 is CASRVAGGSGEQYF. Here the CDR3 DNA reads TGTGCCAGCAGGGTAGCGGGAGGTTCGGGCGAGCAGTACTTC. The chain is built from TRBV12-3 or TRBV12-4 and TRBJ2-7; 10 positions match TRBD2. The CDR3 loop spans 14 amino acids. V shed 6 bases, J shed 6 bases, and the junction held 8 bases outside the gene matches.

This chain connects TRBV9 to TRBJ1-2; D remains unclear. Trimming stripped 4 bases from V and 6 bases from J, with 13 bases between. This CDR3 is 13 amino acids long. CDR1 and CDR2 (germline): SGDLS, YYNGEE. This CDR3 reads CASSSPGRHGYTF. The CDR3 region has the DNA TGTGCCAGCAGCTCCCCGGGGAGGCATGGCTACACCTTC.

In this sample, this clonotype turned up a few times. This chain links TRBV5-1 with TRBJ2-7, with 7 bases fitting TRBD1. Germline CDR1 and CDR2: SGHRS and YFSETQ. V was clipped by 2 bases and J by 0 bases; unmatched bases: 11. This CDR3 has 17 residues. The CDR3 region is CASSFNPQGSLSYEQYF. The CDR3 DNA sequence: TGCGCCAGCAGCTTCAACCCACAGGGGTCCCTCTCCTACGAGCAGTACTTC.

The gene calls are TRBV6-1 and TRBJ1-2; D remains unclear. Germline lookup yields CDR1 MNHNS and CDR2 SASEGT. Trimming left V 9 bases short and J 6 bases short, with 5 bases between. The CDR3 spans 9 residues. DNA for the CDR3: TGTGCCAGTAAGGATGGCTACACCTTC. It specifies CASKDGYTF.

This clonotype was detected a few times. V is TRBV7-9 and J is TRBJ2-7; D uncertain. TRBJ2-5 matches the DNA end more closely, so the J call is doubtful. The CDR3 sequence is 13 residues long. The V gene's germline CDR1 is SEHNR and CDR2 FQNEAQ (reference sequence). The DNA of the CDR3 is TGTGCCAGCAGCTCGCAAGCCCAAGAGACCCAGTACTTC. Amino acid sequence: CASSSQAQETQYF.

V usage is TRBV20-1 and J usage is TRBJ2-3, with 9 bases matching TRBD2. This CDR3 is 17 amino acids long. Germline V gives CDR1 DFQATT, CDR2 SNEGSKA (reference sequence). The junction had 14 bases not matched to a gene; V was cut back by 1 base and J by 6 bases. The CDR3 is CSARVPGTSLLGDTQYF. The DNA for the CDR3 is TGCAGTGCTAGAGTTCCCGGGACTAGCCTACTGGGGGATACGCAGTATTTT.

This clonotype was found a few times. The rearrangement links TRBV3-1 to TRBJ2-7; D may be TRBD2 (5 bases). Germline V gene data show CDR1 as LGHDT and CDR2 as YNNKEL (reference sequence). The length of the CDR3 is 12 residues. Trimming left V 1 base short and J 6 bases short, with 7 bases between. CDR3 sequence: CASSQGRREQYF. The CDR3 nucleotides are TGTGCCAGCAGCCAAGGGAGGCGCGAGCAGTACTTC.

J is TRBJ2-1 and V is TRBV7-9; 8 nucleotides line up with TRBD2. Trimming cost V 5 bases and J 3 bases; bases outside gene matches: 9. The CDR3 extends over 16 amino acids. Germline V lookup: CDR1 SEHNR, CDR2 FQNEAQ (reference sequence). The CDR3 loop is CASSRRASGFYNEQFF. CDR3 coding DNA: TGTGCCAGCAGCCGTAGGGCTAGCGGGTTCTACAATGAGCAGTTCTTC.

This clonotype was counted between two and nine times. The V and J genes are TRBV6-5 and TRBJ2-2; D is unresolved. Trimming removed 1 base from V and 4 bases from J, with 7 bases in between. The CDR3 covers 14 residues. Per the germline V gene, CDR1 is MNHEY and CDR2 is SVGAGI. The CDR3 spells CASSYFLGTGELFF. The CDR3 nucleotides read TGTGCCAGCAGTTACTTCTTGGGCACCGGGGAGCTGTTTTTT.

V and J are TRBV20-1 and TRBJ1-1; D possibly corresponds to TRBD1 (5 bases). CDR1 is DFQATT, CDR2 SNEGSKA, per germline (reference sequence). Trimming pared 6 bases from V and 1 base from J, leaving 12 bases between. CDR3 length: 13 residues. The CDR3 spells CSALTGPNTEAFF. DNA for the CDR3: TGCAGTGCGCTGACGGGACCGAACACTGAAGCTTTCTTT.

This clonotype was observed a few times. The genes are TRBV4-1 and TRBJ2-3; D not resolved. The ends were cut back, 0 bases at V and 5 bases at J, with 9 bases in the middle. The CDR3 runs 14 residues. Germline V gene lookup returns CDR1 MGHRA and CDR2 YSYEKL. This CDR3 is CASSQDGARDTQYF. DNA for the CDR3: TGCGCCAGCAGCCAAGATGGAGCTAGAGATACGCAGTATTTT.

The V gene is TRBV20-1, the J gene TRBJ2-7, with 12 bases identical to TRBD2. V lost 4 bases to trimming and J lost 2 bases; unmatched junction nucleotides: 6. The CDR3 is made up of 15 amino acids. CDR1 is DFQATT, CDR2 SNEGSKA, per germline (reference sequence). The CDR3 nucleotides are TGCAGTGCTACCCTAGCGGGAGGGCCTCCCTACGAGCAGTACTTC. Protein product: CSATLAGGPPYEQYF.

The chain couples TRBV7-9 to TRBJ1-2; D is possibly TRBD1 (5 bases). The CDR3 length is 15 residues. Germline assignment: CDR1 SEHNR and CDR2 FQNEAQ (reference sequence). Trimming left V 1 base short and J 4 bases short, with 13 bases between. DNA of the CDR3: TGTGCCAGCAGCTTAGGGGACTCATGGCCCTATGGCTACACCTTC. This sequence encodes CASSLGDSWPYGYTF.